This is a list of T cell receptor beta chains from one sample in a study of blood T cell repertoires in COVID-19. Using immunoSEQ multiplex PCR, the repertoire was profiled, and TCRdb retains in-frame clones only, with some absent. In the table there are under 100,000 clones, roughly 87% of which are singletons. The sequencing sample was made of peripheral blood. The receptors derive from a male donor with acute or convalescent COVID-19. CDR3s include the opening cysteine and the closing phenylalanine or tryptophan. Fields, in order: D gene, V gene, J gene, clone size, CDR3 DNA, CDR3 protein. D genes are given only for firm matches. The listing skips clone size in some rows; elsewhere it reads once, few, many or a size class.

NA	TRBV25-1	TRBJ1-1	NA	TGTGCCAGCACTCACTCATTGAACACTGAAGCTTTCTTT	CASTHSLNTEAFF
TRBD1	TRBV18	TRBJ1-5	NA	TGTGCCAGCTCAGCCCAGGGGGCCGCCGGCAATCAGCCCCAGCATTTT	CASSAQGAAGNQPQHF
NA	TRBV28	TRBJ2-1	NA	TGTGCCAGCAGTTCGGACAGCCCAAATGAGCAGTTCTTC	CASSSDSPNEQFF
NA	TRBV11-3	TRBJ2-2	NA	TGTGCCAGCAGCTTGGGGGGGCTGAGCACCGGGGAGCTGTTTTTT	CASSLGGLSTGELFF
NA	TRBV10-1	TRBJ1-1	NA	TGCGCCAGCAGTGAGTATTTCGGTGAAGCTTTCTTT	CASSEYFGEAFF
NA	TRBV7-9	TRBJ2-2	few	TGTGCCAGCACCACGACCGGAGTGTCCGGGGAGCTGTTTTTT	CASTTTGVSGELFF
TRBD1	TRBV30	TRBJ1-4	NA	TGTGCCTGGAACCGTGGACAGGGCGCCGAAAAACTGTTTTTT	CAWNRGQGAEKLFF
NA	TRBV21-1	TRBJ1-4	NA	TGTGCCAGCAGCAAACGCGACCGGGACAGGATGGCAACTAATGAAAAACTGTTTTTT	CASSKRDRDRMATNEKLFF
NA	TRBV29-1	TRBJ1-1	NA	TGCAGCGTTGAAGATCGGGGGGGGCACTGGTTGAACACTGAAGCTTTCTTT	CSVEDRGGHWLNTEAFF
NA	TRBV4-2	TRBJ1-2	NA	TGTGCCAGCAGCCAAAGAATGGGGGGATCCTATGGCTACACCTTC	CASSQRMGGSYGYTF
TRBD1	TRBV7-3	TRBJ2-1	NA	TGTGCCAGCAGCTTAGGGACAGGGGAATACAATGAGCAGTTCTTC	CASSLGTGEYNEQFF
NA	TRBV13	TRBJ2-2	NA	TGTGCCAGCAGCCTAAGCCCGTTCTACGGGGAGCTGTTTTTT	CASSLSPFYGELFF
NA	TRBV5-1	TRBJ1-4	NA	TGCGCCAGCAGCTTGGATGGGAGGGCAGATGAAAAACTGTTTTTT	CASSLDGRADEKLFF
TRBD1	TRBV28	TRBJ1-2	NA	TGTGCCAGCAGCCTAGACAGGGAAAACTATGGCTACACCTTC	CASSLDRENYGYTF
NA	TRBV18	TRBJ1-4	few	TGTGCCAGCTCACCACGCCAGACGGGTGAAAAACTGTTTTTT	CASSPRQTGEKLFF
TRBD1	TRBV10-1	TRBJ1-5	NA	TGCGCCAGTTCAAGGTTCCGGACAGGGGGCAATCAGCCCCAGCATTTT	CASSRFRTGGNQPQHF
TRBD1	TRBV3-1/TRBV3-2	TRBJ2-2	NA	TGTGCCAGCAGCCGGGACAGGGGGCGATGGAACACCGGGGAGCTGTTTTTT	CASSRDRGRWNTGELFF
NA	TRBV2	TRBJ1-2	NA	TGTGCCAGCAGCCCCATTAACCAGGGAGGAGGCTACACCTTC	CASSPINQGGGYTF
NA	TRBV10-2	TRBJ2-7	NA	TGCGCCAGCACTCTCGCGACACCCAACTCCTACGAGCAGTACTTC	CASTLATPNSYEQYF
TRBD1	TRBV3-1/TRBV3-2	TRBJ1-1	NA	TGTGCCAGCAGCCGACAGGGTCTCGGCACTGAAGCTTTCTTT	CASSRQGLGTEAFF
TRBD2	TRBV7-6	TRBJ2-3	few	TGTGCCAGCAGCCAAGGGGCTAGCGGGGGGGACTTCTCTAGCACAGATACGCAGTATTTT	CASSQGASGGDFSSTDTQYF
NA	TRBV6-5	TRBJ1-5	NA	TGTGCCGCCCACATCAGGGGTGGCAATCAGCCCCAGCATTTT	CAAHIRGGNQPQHF
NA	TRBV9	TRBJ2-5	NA	TGTGCCAGCAGCGTAGCTGGCGGAGCCCAAGAGACCCAGTACTTC	CASSVAGGAQETQYF
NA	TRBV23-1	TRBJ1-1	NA	TGCGCCAGCGTCACGGGCAGGGACACTGAAGCTTTCTTT	CASVTGRDTEAFF
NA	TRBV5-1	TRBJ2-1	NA	TGCGCCAGCAGCAAGGAGGGGATGGGCAATGAGCAGTTCTTC	CASSKEGMGNEQFF
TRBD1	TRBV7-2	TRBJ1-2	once	TGTGCCAGCAGCCGGGACAGGGGGGAATATGGCTACACCTTC	CASSRDRGEYGYTF
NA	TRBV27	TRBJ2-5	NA	TGTGCCAGCAGTTTATCTCCAGGGGGGCTACAAGAGACCCAGTACTTC	CASSLSPGGLQETQYF
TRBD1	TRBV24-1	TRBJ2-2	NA	TGTGCCACCAGTGATTGGACAGGGGGGGGATCCGGGGAGCTGTTTTTT	CATSDWTGGGSGELFF
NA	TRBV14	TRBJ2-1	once	TGTGCCAGCAGCCAATTCCAGGGCCGGGGGGCCAATGAGCAGTTCTTC	CASSQFQGRGANEQFF
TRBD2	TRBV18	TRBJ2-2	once	TGTGCCAGCTCACCAACGGGGGGGCCAACCGGGGAGCTGTTTTTT	CASSPTGGPTGELFF
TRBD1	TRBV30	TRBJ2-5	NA	TGTGCCTGTACAGGGGGAGAGACCCAGTACTTC	CACTGGETQYF
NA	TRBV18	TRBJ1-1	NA	TGTGCCAGCTCACCCGGGCGGGACGGGAGAGCTTTCTTT	CASSPGRDGRAFF
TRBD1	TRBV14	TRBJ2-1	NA	TGTGCCAGCAGCCAAGATGGGACAGGGAGGGATGAGCAGTTCTTC	CASSQDGTGRDEQFF
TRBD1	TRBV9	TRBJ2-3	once	TGTGCCAGCAGCGGACAGGGTATCGCAGATACGCAGTATTTT	CASSGQGIADTQYF
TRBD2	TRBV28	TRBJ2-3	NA	TGTGCCAGCAACACCTTGACTAGCGGCACAGATACGCAGTATTTT	CASNTLTSGTDTQYF
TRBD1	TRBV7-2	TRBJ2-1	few	TGTGCCAGCAGCTTGTACAGGGGCTACAATGAGCAGTTCTTC	CASSLYRGYNEQFF
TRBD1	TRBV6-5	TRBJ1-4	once	TGTGCCAGCAGTCCTCGACAGGGCGGTTCTGAAAAACTGTTTTTT	CASSPRQGGSEKLFF
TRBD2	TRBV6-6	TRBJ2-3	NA	TGTGCCAGCAGTGAGACTAGCGTGATAGCGCAGTATTTT	CASSETSVIAQYF
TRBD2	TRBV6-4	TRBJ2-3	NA	TGTGCCAGCAGTGAGACTAGCGGGGGGTACGATACGCAGTATTTT	CASSETSGGYDTQYF
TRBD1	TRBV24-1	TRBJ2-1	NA	TGTGCCACCAGTCCCCCGGGACAGGGAAGCAATGAGCAGTTCTTC	CATSPPGQGSNEQFF